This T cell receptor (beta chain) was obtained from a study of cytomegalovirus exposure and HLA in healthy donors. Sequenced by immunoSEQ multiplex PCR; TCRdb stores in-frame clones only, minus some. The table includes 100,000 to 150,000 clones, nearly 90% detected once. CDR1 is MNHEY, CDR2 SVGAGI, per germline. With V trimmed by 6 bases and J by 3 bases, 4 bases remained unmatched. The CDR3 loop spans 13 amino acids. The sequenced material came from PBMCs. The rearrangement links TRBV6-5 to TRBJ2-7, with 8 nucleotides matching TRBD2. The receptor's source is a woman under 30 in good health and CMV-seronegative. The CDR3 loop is CASSHSGGYEQYF. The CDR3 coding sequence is TGTGCCAGCAGCCACAGCGGGGGCTACGAGCAGTACTTC.